Presented here are 6 T cell receptor beta chains from one specimen sequenced in a study of identical twins. TCRdb re-called the 5' RACE reads with MiXCR, one entry per CDR3 protein. Counted here are about 530,000 distinct CDR3 sequences, about 22% occurring once; the ten biggest clones make up more than 0.4%. The sample was also reused in another study, on yellow fever vaccine responses in identical twins.

Sequencing was carried out using CD4+ T cells sorted from blood. The receptors were sampled from a woman under 30 in good health.

The CDR3 DNA follows: TGCGCCAGCAGGGAAACCGGGACAGCAGTTACGCAGTATTTT. It specifies CASRETGTAVTQYF. The chain uses TRBV10-2 and TRBJ2-3; 7 bases are shared with TRBD1. The CDR3 runs 14 residues. Germline assignment: CDR1 WSHSY and CDR2 SAAADI. J gave up 8 bases and V 6 bases, and 11 bases lay outside the gene matches.

The chain links TRBV24-1 to TRBJ2-3; possibly TRBD2 for D (5 bases). V was pared by 4 bases and J by 5 bases, with 18 bases between. This CDR3 spans 16 amino acids. Looked up from germline, CDR1 is KGHDR and CDR2 is SFDVKD. CDR3 loop: CATSDQQSSSVDTQYF. CDR3 DNA sequence: TGTGCCACCAGTGACCAACAATCTAGCAGTGTAGATACGCAGTATTTT.

The chain recombines TRBV6-5 with TRBJ1-1; the D gene is possibly TRBD1 (5 bases). This CDR3 is 11 amino acids long. Per germline, CDR1 MNHEY and CDR2 SVGAGI. V was trimmed by 6 bases and J by 7 bases, leaving 9 bases between them. CDR3 in amino acids: CASSGAGEAFF. The CDR3 region has the DNA TGTGCCAGCAGCGGGGCGGGTGAAGCTTTCTTT.

The V and J genes are TRBV5-1 and TRBJ2-5; 10 bases map to TRBD2. This CDR3 spans 15 amino acids. With V trimmed by 1 base and J by 5 bases, 5 bases remained unmatched. CDR1 is SGHRS, CDR2 YFSETQ, per germline. The CDR3 region is CASSLPLAGVETQYF. Written as DNA, the CDR3 is TGCGCCAGCAGCTTGCCCCTAGCGGGGGTGGAGACCCAGTACTTC.

This clonotype was picked up a small number of times. The CDR3 here is CASSSSRDNEQFF. The DNA of the CDR3 is TGTGCCAGCAGTTCCAGTAGAGACAATGAGCAGTTCTTC. The chain employs TRBV12-3 or TRBV12-4 and TRBJ2-1; D uncertain. The CDR3 is 13 amino acids. The ends were cut back, 4 bases at V and 5 bases at J, with 9 bases in the middle.

The V call is TRBV3-1, the J call TRBJ2-6; D possibly corresponds to TRBD1 (5 bases). The CDR3 is made up of 15 amino acids. V was clipped by 6 bases and J by 0 bases, with 9 bases between them. In germline, CDR1 is LGHDT, CDR2 YNNKEL (reference sequence). Here the CDR3 reads CASSRTNSGANVLTF. CDR3 nucleotide sequence: TGTGCCAGCAGTCGGACAAACTCTGGGGCCAACGTCCTGACTTTC. The complete variable domain, with remaining parts taken from reference TRBV3-1 and TRBJ2-6, reads DTAVSQTPKYLVTQMGNDKSIKCEQNLGHDTMYWYKQDSKKFLKIMFSYNNKELIINETVPNRFSPKSPDKAHLNLHINSLELGDSAVYFCASSRTNSGANVLTFGAGSRLTVL.